This entry lists 7 T cell receptor beta chains sequenced from one sample in a study of shared clonotypes between healthy human individuals (dated by TCRdb to 2018 to 2021). The receptor library was made with the immunoSEQ multiplex PCR assay. TCRdb holds this immuneACCESS table with in-frame rearrangements only. Some clones are missing; in checked studies, unresolved V genes explain under half, and the rest has no known cause. In all, the sample holds about 580,000 clones, and 98% of those were seen once. Approximately 0.3% of the sample comes from the top ten. CD8 naive samples were obtained by positive selection for CCR7 among CD45RO-negative cells, yielding a CD45RA+CCR7+ population from which TemRA cells were excluded. Sequencing input: naive CD8+ T cells sorted from blood. In light of the paper, this sample's cell subset or site label describes: CD45RA+CCR7+. The source is a young man in good health.

This clone appeared once. This rearrangement joins TRBV4-1 to TRBJ1-5; D ambiguous. The CDR3 is 15 residues long. Germline values: CDR1 MGHRA, CDR2 YSYEKL. The V and J ends lost 0 bases and 0 bases respectively, with 6 bases between them. CDR3 nucleotides: TGCGCCAGCAGCCAAGATTTTTCTAGCAATCAGCCCCAGCATTTT. Its protein is CASSQDFSSNQPQHF.

This chain uses TRBV6-5 with TRBJ1-1; D is undetermined. Germline loops: CDR1 MNHEY, CDR2 SVGAGI. The CDR3 runs to 15 residues. With 0 bases removed from V and 5 bases from J, the gap between germline ends came to 13 bases. The CDR3 coding sequence is TGTGCCAGCAGTTACTCGCCCCTTCAGAGAACTGAAGCTTTCTTT. Amino acids: CASSYSPLQRTEAFF.

About this clone: Other DNA variants within this sample encode the same CDR3. The chain combines TRBV27 with TRBJ2-7; the D gene is possibly TRBD2 (5 bases). Germline CDR1 MNHEY, CDR2 SMNVEV (reference sequence). The length of the CDR3 is 12 residues. Trimming pared 5 bases from V and 3 bases from J, leaving 8 bases between. In DNA form, the CDR3 reads TGTGCCAGCAGTCTTCGGGGCTACGAGCAGTACTTC. It codes for CASSLRGYEQYF.

This clone was observed once. The chain uses TRBV25-1 and TRBJ2-2; TRBD1 agrees at 7 bases. V shed 4 bases, J shed 6 bases, and the junction held 5 bases outside the gene matches. CDR1 is MGHDK and CDR2 is SYGVNS in the germline V gene. This CDR3 region has 14 residues. The CDR3 protein is CASSGSGGSGELFF. The CDR3 coding sequence is TGTGCCAGCAGTGGGTCAGGGGGATCCGGGGAGCTGTTTTTT. Full variable domain (outside the CDR3, taken from reference TRBV25-1 and TRBJ2-2): EADIYQTPRYLVIGTGKKITLECSQTMGHDKMYWYQQDPGMELHLIHYSYGVNSTEKGDLSSESTVSRIRTEHFPLTLESARPSHTSQYLCASSGSGGSGELFFGEGSRLTVL.

The chain joins TRBV29-1 to TRBJ2-7, with TRBD1 identical over 10 bases. Germline V gives CDR1 SQVTM, CDR2 ANQGSEA. J lost 1 base, V lost 5 bases, and 2 bases had no gene match. The CDR3 is made up of 13 amino acids. CDR3 coding DNA: TGCAGCGTTCTGGACAGGGGGTCCTACGAGCAGTACTTC. Translated, it gives CSVLDRGSYEQYF.

The chain couples TRBV18 to TRBJ2-7; 9 nucleotides line up with TRBD2. The CDR3 sequence is 21 residues long. Germline loops: CDR1 KGHSH, CDR2 LQKENI. Unmatched junction bases numbered 18, after V lost 0 bases and J lost 0 bases. This chain's CDR3 is CASSPPSDRKRLAESSYEQYF. The CDR3 nucleotides are TGTGCCAGCTCACCACCGTCAGACCGGAAAAGACTAGCGGAGAGCTCCTACGAGCAGTACTTC.

This sequence joins TRBV29-1 and TRBJ2-1; TRBD2 matches 16 bases. CDR1 and CDR2 from the germline V gene are SQVTM and ANQGSEA. V lost 5 bases, J lost 6 bases, and 13 bases stayed unmatched. The CDR3 loop spans 18 amino acids. CDR3 sequence: CSVYGTSGREIFSNEQFF. CDR3 bases: TGCAGCGTTTACGGGACTAGCGGGAGGGAAATTTTTTCCAATGAGCAGTTCTTC.